These 16 T cell receptor beta chains came from one sample sequenced in a study of identical twins. One entry per CDR3 protein, called by TCRdb with MiXCR from the 5' RACE reads. The sample yields about 890,000 distinct CDR3 sequences, roughly an eighth seen once. These same data were also listed under a study on yellow fever vaccine responses in identical twins.

The sequenced sample was PBMCs. The receptors come from a woman younger than 30 in good health.

There are a few counts of this clonotype. The chain uses TRBV3-1 and TRBJ2-5, with 9 bases that match TRBD1. CDR3 length: 18 residues. The germline CDR1 and CDR2 sequences are LGHDT and YNNKEL (reference sequence). J was trimmed by 5 bases and V by 3 bases; bases with no gene match: 16. CDR3 protein: CASSHANRGPTGLETQYF. CDR3 bases: TGTGCCAGCAGCCACGCGAACAGGGGGCCGACGGGGTTGGAGACCCAGTACTTC.

This clonotype was recorded a few times. This chain uses TRBV5-1 with TRBJ2-3; D is ambiguous. Between the trimmed V and J ends, which lost 3 bases and 5 bases, there was a span of 10 bases. The CDR3 contains 13 residues. CDR1 is SGHRS, CDR2 YFSETQ, per germline. The CDR3 loop reads CASSSLSGDTQYF. In nucleotides, the CDR3 is TGCGCCAGCAGCTCTCTATCCGGAGATACGCAGTATTTT.

This clonotype has ten or more counts. V usage is TRBV28 and J usage is TRBJ2-5, with 7 nucleotides matching TRBD2. This CDR3 is built from 13 residues. V trimming: 6 bases; J trimming: 5 bases; junction bases outside the gene matches: 6. The V gene's germline CDR1 is MDHEN and CDR2 SYDVKM. DNA for the CDR3: TGTGCCAGCAGCTGGGGGGGAATGGAGACCCAGTACTTC. It yields the protein CASSWGGMETQYF.

This clonotype was counted between two and nine times. The chain uses TRBV7-6 and TRBJ2-2; 9 positions agree with TRBD2. V lost 3 bases to trimming and J lost 6 bases; unmatched junction nucleotides: 11. Germline lookup yields CDR1 SGHVS and CDR2 FNYEAQ. The CDR3 is 17 residues long. The CDR3 DNA is TGTGCCAGCAGCTTTGCGTCTAGCGGGGTCGTCGCCGGGGAGCTGTTTTTT. This gives the protein CASSFASSGVVAGELFF. Using reference TRBV7-6 and TRBJ2-2 for the parts outside the CDR3, the full variable domain is GAGVSQSPRYKVTKRGQDVALRCDPISGHVSLYWYRQALGQGPEFLTYFNYEAQQDKSGLPNDRFSAERPEGSISTLTIQRTEQRDSAMYRCASSFASSGVVAGELFFGEGSRLTVL.

This rearrangement joins TRBV5-1 to TRBJ2-1; TRBD2 matches at 9 bases. Trimming removed 4 bases from V and 3 bases from J; junction bases left unmatched: 5. CDR3 length: 15 amino acids. Germline V lookup: CDR1 SGHRS, CDR2 YFSETQ. For the CDR3, the DNA is TGCGCCAGCAGCCGACGACTAGCGGACTACAATGAGCAGTTCTTC. This sequence encodes CASSRRLADYNEQFF.

V is TRBV11-3 and J is TRBJ2-1, with D possibly matching TRBD2 (6 bases). The CDR3 sequence is 15 residues long. The germline V gene encodes CDR1 SGHNT and CDR2 YENEEA. Trimming took off 5 bases at V and 6 bases at J, with 17 bases between the two ends. The CDR3 DNA is TGTGCCAGCAGCCCGCGAGCGGGCCCTTCCAATGAGCAGTTCTTC. Residues: CASSPRAGPSNEQFF.

This clonotype was seen many times. V is TRBV27 and J is TRBJ2-2; a possible D gene is TRBD1 (6 bases). Germline loops: CDR1 MNHEY, CDR2 SMNVEV (reference sequence). The length of the CDR3 is 17 residues. Trimming took off 6 bases at V and 2 bases at J, with 19 bases between the two ends. This chain's CDR3 is CASSLLRGAANTGELFF. CDR3 in DNA: TGTGCCAGCAGCCTCCTCAGGGGAGCCGCCAACACCGGGGAGCTGTTTTTT.

This clonotype was found many times. This chain connects TRBV7-9 to TRBJ2-1, with D perhaps matching TRBD2 (6 bases). CDR3 length: 12 residues. The germline V gene encodes CDR1 SEHNR and CDR2 FQNEAQ (reference sequence). V lost 6 bases, J lost 10 bases, and 13 bases lay in between. DNA for the CDR3: TGTGCCAGCAGGACCGGAGGGTCAGAGCAGTTCTTC. The encoded protein is CASRTGGSEQFF.

This clonotype has just a few counts. The chain carries TRBV2 and TRBJ1-5; D is unresolved. V dropped 3 bases and J dropped 0 bases, with 18 bases sitting between them. Looked up from germline, CDR1 is SNHLY and CDR2 is FYNNEI. The CDR3 loop spans 18 amino acids. The CDR3 sequence is CASSESQEQAYSNQPQHF. The CDR3, as DNA: TGTGCCAGCAGTGAGTCTCAGGAGCAAGCCTATAGCAATCAGCCCCAGCATTTT. Full variable domain (missing parts from reference TRBV2 and TRBJ1-5): EPEVTQTPSHQVTQMGQEVILRCVPISNHLYFYWYRQILGQKVEFLVSFYNNEISEKSEIFDDQFSVERPDGSNFTLKIRSTKLEDSAMYFCASSESQEQAYSNQPQHFGDGTRLSIL.

V gene TRBV29-1 combines with J gene TRBJ1-1, with TRBD1 identical over 10 bases. The CDR3 has 15 amino acids. In germline, CDR1 is SQVTM, CDR2 ANQGSEA. V lost 5 bases, J lost 4 bases, and 10 bases stayed unmatched. In DNA, the CDR3 is TGCAGCGTTTCCGGGACAGGGGCGCCAGGCACTGAAGCTTTCTTT. Translation gives CSVSGTGAPGTEAFF.

This clonotype was picked up a small number of times. The CDR3 DNA reads TGTGCCAGCAGTGAAGGTCCCGCGAACCTCTACGAGCAGTACGTC. It yields the protein CASSEGPANLYEQYV. This chain connects TRBV2 to TRBJ2-7; D gene uncertain. The germline CDR1 and CDR2 sequences are SNHLY and FYNNEI. V lost 1 base to trimming and J lost 3 bases, with 13 bases between them. This CDR3 region has 15 residues.

This clonotype was counted only a few times. The CDR3 sequence is CAINDNRGNTGELFF. The CDR3, as DNA: TGTGCCATCAACGATAATCGTGGGAACACCGGGGAGCTGTTTTTT. The chain employs TRBV10-3 and TRBJ2-2; D unresolved. The germline V gene encodes CDR1 ENHRY and CDR2 SYGVKD. The CDR3 is 15 residues long. V lost 7 bases and J 1 base, leaving 13 bases between the germline ends.

This clonotype was seen more than once but under ten times. The rearrangement uses TRBV20-1 and TRBJ2-1, with D tentatively TRBD1 (6 bases). CDR3 length: 16 amino acids. V was trimmed by 3 bases and J by 2 bases, leaving 17 bases between them. Per germline, CDR1 DFQATT and CDR2 SNEGSKA (reference sequence). The CDR3 loop is CSARATGTYTYNEQFF. Here the CDR3 DNA reads TGCAGTGCTAGGGCTACAGGGACCTATACCTACAATGAGCAGTTCTTC.

This clonotype was observed many times. The chain is built from TRBV3-2 and TRBJ2-7; the table's TRBD1 call for D was not verified on the DNA. TRBV3-2 is noted as a pseudogene. The CDR3 covers 18 residues. The CDR3 is CASSQALPLDSFSYEQYF. The CDR3 region has the DNA TGTGCCAGCAGCCAAGCCCTACCCCTTGACAGTTTCTCCTACGAGCAGTACTTC.

This clonotype was detected ten times or more. The chain combines TRBV5-1 with TRBJ2-2; perhaps TRBD2 as D (6 bases). Germline values: CDR1 SGHRS, CDR2 YFSETQ. This CDR3 has 16 amino acids. Deletions cut 0 bases from V and 3 bases from J, with 12 bases between. The CDR3 nucleotides are TGCGCCAGCAGCTTGGCGGGAGTAGGGTACACCGGGGAGCTGTTTTTT. This sequence encodes CASSLAGVGYTGELFF.

This clonotype was counted between two and nine times. The genes are TRBV20-1 and TRBJ2-7; the D gene could be TRBD1 or TRBD2 (5 bases each). Germline V gene lookup returns CDR1 DFQATT and CDR2 SNEGSKA (reference sequence). V lost 0 bases and J lost 2, with 23 bases in between. The CDR3 is 18 amino acids. DNA of the CDR3: TGCAGTGCTAGAGATGGGTCCGGGACCACTAGTGGAGCCTACGAGCAGTACTTC. Translated, it gives CSARDGSGTTSGAYEQYF.